These T cell receptor beta chains were read from a single sample in a study of early T cells in non-severe SARS-CoV-2 infection. From the 5' RACE reads, TCRdb called clonotypes with MiXCR, one entry per CDR3 protein. The sample consists of approximately 70,000 distinct CDR3 sequences, 12% of them appearing once. The sample here was whole blood, taken at baseline. Source of these receptors: an adult who was a healthcare worker with PCR-confirmed SARS-CoV-2 infection or an uninfected control (not recorded which). The donor label of this sample is uncertain. The CDR3 runs from the conserved cysteine through the conserved F or W. A D gene is named only where the DNA matches it firmly. Rows give clone size only sometimes, using once, few, many, or a class for an expanded clone.

clone size,V gene,J gene,D gene,CDR3 protein,CDR3 DNA
-,TRBV20-1,TRBJ1-4,-,CSALPMKDTSNEKLFF,TGCAGTGCTCTTCCGATGAAGGACACCTCTAATGAAAAACTGTTTTTT
many,TRBV2,TRBJ1-1,-,CASSRVQGTEAFF,TGTGCCAGCAGTCGGGTACAGGGCACTGAAGCTTTCTTT
-,TRBV20-1,TRBJ1-5,TRBD1,CSALTGGPNQPQHF,TGCAGTGCGTTGACAGGGGGTCCCAATCAGCCCCAGCATTTT
many,TRBV12-3/TRBV12-4,TRBJ2-7,-,CASSSGFGLGTPYEQYF,TGTGCCAGCAGCTCCGGTTTCGGTTTGGGAACACCCTACGAGCAGTACTTC
-,TRBV27,TRBJ1-2,-,CASKSNYGYTF,TGTGCCTCCAAAAGTAACTATGGCTACACCTTC
few,TRBV6-6,TRBJ1-2,TRBD1,CASSYSIGPETGGGYTF,TGTGCCAGCAGTTACTCGATCGGTCCGGAGACAGGGGGCGGCTACACCTTC
few,TRBV12-3/TRBV12-4,TRBJ2-1,TRBD2,CASSSGLAGGNEQFF,TGTGCCAGCAGTTCGGGACTAGCGGGAGGCAATGAGCAGTTCTTC
many,TRBV7-2,TRBJ2-7,TRBD2,CASSLFSWAGGGIEQYF,TGTGCCAGCAGCTTATTTAGCTGGGCGGGAGGAGGTATAGAGCAGTACTTC
many,TRBV5-1,TRBJ2-7,TRBD1,CASSTGTDSYEQYF,TGCGCCAGCAGCACGGGGACAGACTCCTACGAGCAGTACTTC
once,TRBV19,TRBJ2-3,TRBD2,CATAPGTSGGRTDTQYF,TGTGCCACCGCCCCCGGGACTAGCGGGGGGCGGACAGATACGCAGTATTTT
-,TRBV20-1,TRBJ1-1,-,CSARDLGGTEAFF,TGCAGTGCTAGAGATCTAGGAGGCACTGAAGCTTTCTTT
-,TRBV6-1,TRBJ1-4,-,CASSERWRGLGEKLFF,TGTGCCAGCAGTGAACGGTGGAGGGGGTTAGGTGAAAAACTGTTTTTT
few,TRBV7-9,TRBJ1-4,-,CASSRGPDSTNEKLFF,TGTGCCAGCAGCCGCGGGCCGGACTCAACTAATGAAAAACTGTTTTTT
few,TRBV11-2,TRBJ2-7,-,CASSLRQSGLPYEQYF,TGTGCCAGCAGCTTACGACAGAGCGGGCTCCCATACGAGCAGTACTTC
-,TRBV15,TRBJ2-1,-,CATSRARSEYNEQFF,TGTGCCACCAGCAGAGCCAGGAGCGAGTACAATGAGCAGTTCTTC
-,TRBV2,TRBJ2-5,TRBD2,CASSEFEAGGETQYF,TGTGCCAGCAGTGAGTTCGAAGCGGGGGGAGAGACCCAGTACTTC
-,TRBV2,TRBJ2-4,TRBD2,CASRFGLAGTAKNIQYF,TGTGCCAGCAGGTTCGGGCTAGCGGGTACAGCCAAAAACATTCAGTACTTC
-,TRBV30,TRBJ2-7,-,CAQTRGRGSYEQYF,TGTGCCCAGACGAGGGGTAGGGGATCCTACGAGCAGTACTTC
few,TRBV4-1,TRBJ2-1,-,CASSHGTLGYNEQFF,TGCGCCAGCAGCCATGGGACTTTGGGCTACAATGAGCAGTTCTTC
many,TRBV11-2,TRBJ2-7,TRBD2,CASSPRRAGVTYEQYF,TGTGCCAGCAGCCCGCGAAGAGCGGGGGTTACCTACGAGCAGTACTTC
few,TRBV5-1,TRBJ2-7,-,CASSLLLGDEQYF,TGCGCCAGCAGCTTGTTGCTAGGCGACGAGCAGTACTTC
-,TRBV5-6,TRBJ1-5,-,CASSRFAPGNQPQHF,TGTGCCAGCAGCCGCTTTGCCCCCGGAAATCAGCCCCAGCATTTT
many,TRBV7-6,TRBJ1-1,TRBD1,CASSSVPGQGSGTEAFF,TGTGCCAGCAGCTCCGTCCCGGGACAGGGGTCGGGCACTGAAGCTTTCTTT
-,TRBV19,TRBJ2-4,-,CASSNTFNIQYF,TGTGCCAGTAGTAATACCTTCAACATTCAGTACTTC
many,TRBV3-1,TRBJ2-3,-,CASSQGIGTDTQYF,TGTGCCAGCAGCCAAGGTATTGGGACAGATACGCAGTATTTT
many,TRBV19,TRBJ2-4,-,CASSTAKNIQYF,TGTGCCAGTAGTACAGCCAAAAACATTCAGTACTTC
many,TRBV18,TRBJ2-1,-,CASSPLVDVTFREQFF,TGTGCCAGCTCCCCTCTGGTGGATGTCACTTTCCGTGAGCAGTTCTTC
-,TRBV7-3,TRBJ2-5,-,CASSLMRDQYF,TGTGCCAGCAGCTTGATGAGAGACCAGTACTTC
few,TRBV9,TRBJ2-1,TRBD2,CASSVAQGGSGRIYNEQFF,TGTGCCAGCAGCGTAGCCCAGGGCGGTAGCGGGAGGATTTACAATGAGCAGTTCTTC
many,TRBV10-3,TRBJ2-7,TRBD2,CAIAEGLERNEQYF,TGTGCCATCGCGGAGGGACTAGAACGAAACGAGCAGTACTTC
-,TRBV7-8,TRBJ1-3,-,CASSLGSIDTIYF,TGTGCCAGCAGCTTAGGAAGTATAGACACCATATATTTT
once,TRBV5-1,TRBJ2-5,-,CTSSLHGHQETQYF,TGCACCAGCAGCTTACACGGACACCAAGAGACCCAGTACTTC
-,TRBV3-1,TRBJ2-7,-,CASSPGLLLYEQYF,TGTGCCAGCAGCCCGGGACTTCTACTTTACGAGCAGTACTTC
-,TRBV4-3,TRBJ2-7,TRBD1,CASSQVGGHEQYF,TGCGCCAGCAGCCAAGTAGGGGGCCACGAGCAGTACTTC
few,TRBV6-5,TRBJ2-1,-,CASSDRTLTPLNEQFF,TGTGCCAGCAGTGACCGGACCCTAACCCCCCTCAATGAGCAGTTCTTC
many,TRBV7-2,TRBJ2-3,-,CASSLESTDTQYF,TGTGCCAGCAGCTTAGAGTCGACGGATACGCAGTATTTT
few,TRBV6-1,TRBJ2-3,-,CASYYPPADTQYF,TGTGCCAGTTATTACCCTCCGGCAGATACGCAGTATTTT
few,TRBV10-1,TRBJ2-1,TRBD2,CASSAGTSVREQFF,TGCGCCAGCAGTGCCGGGACTAGCGTGAGGGAGCAGTTCTTC
many,TRBV7-8,TRBJ2-7,-,CASSSGRLLYEQYF,TGTGCCAGCAGCTCCGGACGGCTCCTTTACGAGCAGTACTTC
few,TRBV19,TRBJ1-4,-,CASSISIATNEKLFF,TGTGCCAGTAGTATTTCAATCGCAACTAATGAAAAACTGTTTTTT
few,TRBV20-1,TRBJ2-5,-,CSAREPGEETQYF,TGCAGTGCTAGAGAACCCGGGGAAGAGACCCAGTACTTC
-,TRBV25-1,TRBJ2-7,-,CASSDREPSYEQYF,TGTGCCAGCAGTGACAGGGAGCCTTCCTACGAGCAGTACTTC
many,TRBV5-5,TRBJ1-1,-,CASSLGNEAFF,TGTGCCAGCAGCTTGGGAAATGAAGCTTTCTTT
-,TRBV20-1,TRBJ2-7,-,CSAHTPEKRQTPYEQYF,TGCAGTGCTCACACCCCAGAAAAAAGACAGACCCCCTACGAGCAGTACTTC
many,TRBV19,TRBJ2-1,TRBD1,CASSNRGQSSYNEQFF,TGTGCCAGTAGTAACAGGGGGCAAAGCTCCTACAATGAGCAGTTCTTC
many,TRBV30,TRBJ2-6,-,CAWRAIGANVLTF,TGTGCCTGGAGGGCGATTGGGGCCAACGTCCTGACTTTC